This TCR beta chain was profiled in a study of T cell responses to AZD1222 COVID-19 vaccine. At the level of the study: Timing groups of about 4 and about 12 weeks for second doses were pooled.

Note on this clone: What it recognizes is unknown.

Method: immunoSEQ multiplex PCR; TCRdb's copy keeps in-frame clones and lacks some. The table includes approximately 150,000 clones, approximately 90% detected once. Overall study findings and caveats: In a largely white British group with more females than males, clonal diversity was possibly underestimated.

CDR3 size: 17 residues. V was shortened by 4 bases and J by 0 bases, with 18 bases between the two germline ends. Germline CDR1 MDHEN, CDR2 SYDVKM. The rearrangement uses TRBV28 and TRBJ1-2; D is undetermined. This clonotype was obtained from an adult in good health. The sample consisted of peripheral blood, taken on day 0 of AZD1222 vaccination. CDR3 nucleotides: TGTGCCAGCAGTTCCAGACAAAACAAGCTGGCTAACTATGGCTACACCTTC. Amino acid sequence: CASSSRQNKLANYGYTF.